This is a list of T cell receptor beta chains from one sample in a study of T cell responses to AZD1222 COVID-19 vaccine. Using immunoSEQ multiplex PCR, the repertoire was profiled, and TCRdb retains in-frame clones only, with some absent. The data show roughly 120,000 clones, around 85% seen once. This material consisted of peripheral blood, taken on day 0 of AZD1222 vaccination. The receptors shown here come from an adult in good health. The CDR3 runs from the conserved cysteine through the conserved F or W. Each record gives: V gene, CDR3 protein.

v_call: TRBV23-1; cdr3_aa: CASTSRDRKYSPLHF
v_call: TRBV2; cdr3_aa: CASRIQGLGTEAFF
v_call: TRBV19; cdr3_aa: CASRNPGNTGELFF
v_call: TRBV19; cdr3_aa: CASSNTGGSYGYTF
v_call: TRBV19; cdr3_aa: CASTKQGRGYGYTF
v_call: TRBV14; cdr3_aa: CASSPPGMNTEAFF
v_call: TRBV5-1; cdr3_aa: CASSPQGIGNEQFF
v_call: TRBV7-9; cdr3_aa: CASSLEQVSNTGELFF
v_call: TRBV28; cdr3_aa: CASGTAISGLTGEQYF
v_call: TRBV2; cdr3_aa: CASSVGRGQGTGELFF
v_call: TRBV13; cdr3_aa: CASSDTGGRLNGYTF
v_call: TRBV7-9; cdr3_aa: CATGPVGGRRSPLHF
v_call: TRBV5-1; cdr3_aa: CASSIDGRFEAFF
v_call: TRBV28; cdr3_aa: CASSWDRVSGYTF
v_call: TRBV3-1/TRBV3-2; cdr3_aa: CASSQGRKTYEQYF